The 23 T cell receptor beta chains below were found in one sample sequenced in a study of T cells in Graves' hyperthyroidism and ophthalmopathy. The investigators amplified TCR beta CDR3 regions from RNA transcripts. The TCR CDR3 was amplified in a first-round RT-PCR using the HTBI primer set. One entry per CDR3 protein results from TCRdb running MiXCR on the multiplex PCR reads. The table includes approximately 430,000 distinct CDR3 sequences, roughly 15% detected once. The specimen was blood. Every receptor here comes from a man aged 18 to 30 with Graves' ophthalmopathy.

This clonotype has a count of ten or more. CDR3 nucleotides: TGTGCCAGCAGCGTGGGGGGCTCCTTTTACAATGAGCAGTTCTTC. Protein sequence: CASSVGGSFYNEQFF. J is TRBJ2-1 and V is TRBV9; D could derive from TRBD1 or TRBD2 (6 bases each). The CDR3 loop spans 15 amino acids. Looked up from germline, CDR1 is SGDLS and CDR2 is YYNGEE. V was cut by 2 bases and J by 4 bases, with 13 bases left in between.

This clonotype was found many times. J is TRBJ2-7 and V is TRBV12-3 or TRBV12-4, with TRBD1 matching 10 bases. This CDR3 is 14 amino acids long. With V trimmed by 6 bases and J by 3 bases, 5 bases remained unmatched. CDR3 in amino acids: CASRDGTGVYEQYF. The CDR3 nucleotides read TGTGCCAGCAGAGACGGGACAGGGGTCTACGAGCAGTACTTC.

There are many counts of this clonotype. The chain carries TRBV6-6 and TRBJ1-1; TRBD1 matches at 7 bases. This CDR3 region has 15 residues. The germline CDR1 and CDR2 sequences are MNHNY and SVGAGI (reference sequence). Germline trimming cut 0 bases from V and 0 bases from J; bases unmatched to any gene: 1. CDR3 residues: CASSYSGQLNTEAFF. CDR3 nucleotides: TGTGCCAGCAGTTACTCGGGACAGTTGAACACTGAAGCTTTCTTT.

This clonotype showed up just a few times. The J gene is TRBJ1-2, the V gene TRBV27, with TRBD1 identical over 7 bases. The CDR3 has 15 residues. J gave up 7 bases and V 4 bases, and 12 bases lay outside the gene matches. Germline assignment: CDR1 MNHEY and CDR2 SMNVEV (reference sequence). CDR3 bases: TGTGCCAGCAGTTCTGGCGGGAGGGGGCTCCGTGGCTACACCTTC. Its translation: CASSSGGRGLRGYTF.

As concerns this clonotype: The junction departs from germline at one end; a sequencing error may be responsible. The chain recombines TRBV11-1 with TRBJ2-7, with D perhaps matching TRBD2 (6 bases). Germline V gene sequence: CDR1 SGHAT, CDR2 FQDESV (reference sequence). This CDR3 region has 15 residues. The CDR3 sequence: CASSSGLPNSCEQYF. The CDR3 DNA reads as TGTGCCAGCAGCTCCGGACTACCGAACTCCTGCGAGCAGTACTTC. Together with reference TRBV11-1 and TRBJ2-7, the CDR3 gives the full variable domain: EAEVAQSPRYKITEKSQAVAFWCDPISGHATLYWYRQILGQGPELLVQFQDESVVDDSQLPKDRFSAERLKGVDSTLKIQPAELGDSAMYLCASSSGLPNSCEQYFGPGTRLTVT.

This sequence joins TRBV6-5 and TRBJ2-5, with 7 bases fitting TRBD2. The germline V gene has CDR1 MNHEY and CDR2 SVGAGI. This CDR3 has 17 residues. After removal of 2 bases from V and 4 bases from J, the junction contained 13 bases not matched to a gene. The CDR3 nucleotides read TGTGCCAGCAGTTACACACTACCTAGCGGCGGGCTAGAGACCCAGTACTTC. This encodes CASSYTLPSGGLETQYF.

This sequence joins TRBV7-9 and TRBJ1-1; 7 nucleotides match TRBD1. J was trimmed by 3 bases and V by 3 bases; bases with no gene match: 16. Germline V gene lookup returns CDR1 SEHNR and CDR2 FQNEAQ (reference sequence). This CDR3 has 18 residues. DNA of the CDR3: TGTGCCAGCAGCTTTATCAGTTGGAGAGGCGGGACAGACACTGAAGCTTTCTTT. It yields the protein CASSFISWRGGTDTEAFF.

The J gene is TRBJ2-5, the V gene TRBV4-1; D not resolved. Germline V lookup: CDR1 MGHRA, CDR2 YSYEKL. Trimming took off 5 bases at V and 3 bases at J, with 19 bases between the two ends. CDR3 size: 16 residues. CDR3 residues: CASSEAIARGEETQYF. In DNA form, the CDR3 reads TGCGCCAGCAGCGAAGCGATAGCACGCGGAGAAGAGACCCAGTACTTC.

The genes are TRBV19 and TRBJ1-5; D remains unclear. Deletions cut 7 bases from V and 1 base from J, with 17 bases between. Germline V gives CDR1 LNHDA, CDR2 SQIVND (reference sequence). The CDR3 is 16 amino acids. CDR3 region: CASTSSGGHSNQPQHF. CDR3 in DNA: TGTGCCAGTACCTCCAGCGGAGGGCACAGCAATCAGCCCCAGCATTTT. Full variable domain (missing parts from reference TRBV19 and TRBJ1-5): DGGITQSPKYLFRKEGQNVTLSCEQNLNHDAMYWYRQDPGQGLRLIYYSQIVNDFQKGDIAEGYSVSREKKESFPLTVTSAQKNPTAFYLCASTSSGGHSNQPQHFGDGTRLSIL.

This clonotype turned up a few times. The genes are TRBV3-1 and TRBJ1-2; D is perhaps TRBD1 (6 bases). Germline CDR1 reads LGHDT; CDR2 reads YNNKEL (reference sequence). This CDR3 has 15 amino acids. The V end lost 4 bases, the J end lost 8 bases, and 20 bases lay between the germline ends. In DNA form, the CDR3 reads TGTGCCAGCAGCCTAACCACAGGGTATCGGGGCGGCTACACCTTC. This sequence encodes CASSLTTGYRGGYTF.

This clonotype was detected a few times. The chain uses TRBV29-1 and TRBJ2-7; D gene unclear. V lost 0 bases, J lost 0 bases, and 6 bases lay in between. The CDR3 sequence is 13 residues long. The germline V gene has CDR1 SQVTM and CDR2 ANQGSEA. The CDR3, as DNA: TGCAGCGTTGAAGATGCAGGCTCCTACGAGCAGTACTTC. This translates into CSVEDAGSYEQYF.

In this sample, this clonotype turned up many times. The chain is built from TRBV11-2 and TRBJ1-1; D is ambiguous. The CDR3 extends over 12 amino acids. Germline lookup yields CDR1 SGHAT and CDR2 FQNNGV. V gave up 2 bases and J gave up 11 bases, with 12 bases separating them. CDR3 protein: CASSLSRIYAFF. In DNA, the CDR3 is TGTGCCAGCAGCTTAAGTCGGATCTATGCTTTCTTT.

The table lists this clonotype with many counts. The chain couples TRBV10-1 to TRBJ2-1; D gene ambiguous. V lost 3 bases and J lost 8, with 11 bases in between. CDR3 length: 13 amino acids. In germline, CDR1 is WNHNN, CDR2 SYGVQD (reference sequence). The CDR3 loop reads CASSDREPDEQFF. The CDR3, as DNA: TGCGCCAGCAGTGATAGGGAACCCGATGAGCAGTTCTTC.

This sequence joins TRBV20-1 and TRBJ1-2; D is possibly TRBD1 (5 bases). CDR1 DFQATT and CDR2 SNEGSKA come from the germline V gene (reference sequence). This CDR3 comprises 13 residues. Trimming removed 6 bases at V and 8 bases at J, with 19 bases between. The CDR3 sequence is CSAPGGGGWGYTF. The CDR3 DNA sequence: TGCAGTGCCCCGGGCGGGGGGGGGTGGGGCTACACCTTC.

The chain is built from TRBV6-4 and TRBJ2-1; 12 bases agree with TRBD2. This CDR3 has 15 residues. Germline V gene lookup returns CDR1 MRHNA and CDR2 SNTAGT. The trim removed 6 bases at V and 7 bases at J, leaving 7 bases unmatched. The CDR3, as DNA: TGTGCCAGCAGCCTAGCGGGGGGGCCTGCAAATGAGCAGTTCTTC. It codes for CASSLAGGPANEQFF.

This clonotype was seen a handful of times. This sequence joins TRBV29-1 and TRBJ2-7, with 10 bases aligning to TRBD2. This CDR3 has 13 residues. Germline CDR1 is SQVTM and CDR2 is ANQGSEA. Unmatched junction bases numbered 7, after V lost 6 bases and J lost 5 bases. CDR3 bases: TGCAGCGTGGCTAGCGGGAGCAGCGACGAGCAGTACTTC. Protein sequence: CSVASGSSDEQYF.

The chain couples TRBV28 to TRBJ1-1; 9 nucleotides match TRBD1. CDR1 is MDHEN, CDR2 SYDVKM, per germline. The CDR3 loop spans 16 amino acids. Losses at the gene ends were 9 bases for V and 7 bases for J; bases not matched to a gene: 18. This CDR3 reads CASSKYDSWTGVEAFF. CDR3 in DNA: TGTGCCAGTTCCAAATACGACTCCTGGACAGGGGTTGAAGCTTTCTTT.

This clonotype was seen at least ten times. The CDR3 protein is CASSFGGMDNEQFF. The CDR3 coding sequence is TGTGCCAGCAGCTTCGGGGGCATGGACAATGAGCAGTTCTTC. The genes are TRBV13 and TRBJ2-1, with D perhaps TRBD1 or TRBD2 (6 bases each). Germline V gene sequence: CDR1 PRHDT, CDR2 FYEKMQ (reference sequence). Trimming left V 3 bases short and J 5 bases short, with 11 bases between. The CDR3 contains 14 residues. Looking up the rest from reference TRBV13 and TRBJ2-1 gives the full variable domain: AAGVIQSPRHLIKEKRETATLKCYPIPRHDTVYWYQQGPGQDPQFLISFYEKMQSDKGSIPDRFSAQQFSDYHSELNMSSLELGDSALYFCASSFGGMDNEQFFGPGTRLTVL.

This clonotype was seen ten or more times. The J gene is TRBJ1-6, the V gene TRBV5-6; D gene unclear. CDR3 size: 14 residues. V was shortened by 0 bases and J by 7 bases, with 8 bases between the two germline ends. From germline, CDR1 is SGHDT and CDR2 YYEEEE. Written as DNA, the CDR3 is TGTGCCAGCAGCTTGGAAAGGGCAAATTCACCCCTCCACTTT. It yields the protein CASSLERANSPLHF.

This clonotype was recorded at least ten times. The gene calls are TRBV13 and TRBJ2-7, with D hard to call. Germline lookup yields CDR1 PRHDT and CDR2 FYEKMQ (reference sequence). V lost 3 bases and J 2 bases, leaving 17 bases between the germline ends. There are 16 residues in the CDR3. CDR3 loop: CASSFSVGFPTYEQYF. As DNA, the CDR3 is TGTGCCAGCAGCTTCTCAGTGGGCTTTCCGACCTACGAGCAGTACTTC.

Many counts were recorded for this clonotype. V and J are TRBV9 and TRBJ1-2; 9 nucleotides line up with TRBD1. Trimming removed 6 bases from V and 7 bases from J; junction bases left unmatched: 13. The CDR3 loop spans 15 amino acids. Germline V gene sequence: CDR1 SGDLS, CDR2 YYNGEE. This chain's CDR3 is CASTLGAQGAFGYTF. The DNA of the CDR3 is TGTGCCAGCACCCTGGGGGCACAGGGGGCTTTTGGCTACACCTTC.

This clonotype occurred many times. The V gene is TRBV6-1, the J gene TRBJ2-1; the match to TRBD2 covers 8 bases. J gave up 9 bases and V 6 bases, and 13 bases lay outside the gene matches. CDR1 and CDR2 (germline): MNHNS, SASEGT. CDR3 length equals 15 residues. CDR3 DNA: TGTGCCAGCAGCTCCGGGGCAGCGGGAGAGGGTGAGCAGTTCTTC. Translated: CASSSGAAGEGEQFF.

This clonotype has more than one count but fewer than ten. V gene TRBV6-1 combines with J gene TRBJ2-3; possible D gene TRBD2, 6 bases. CDR3 size: 16 residues. In germline, CDR1 is MNHNS, CDR2 SASEGT. V lost 7 bases, J lost 4 bases, and 21 bases lay in between. The CDR3 loop reads CASTPTSAWRADTQYF. The CDR3 DNA follows: TGTGCCAGCACTCCTACCAGCGCCTGGAGGGCAGATACGCAGTATTTT.